Described below is a single TCR beta chain sequence and its context. Primers used in a second PCR of about 6 to 11 cycles were a sample-barcoded 5' primer and a J-beta primer mix. TCRdb re-called the 5' RACE reads with MiXCR, one entry per CDR3 protein. The table lists about 1.6 million distinct CDR3 sequences, around 35% of them singletons. This sample was taken from a study of blood T cells in healthy people across ages. Between the trimmed V and J ends, which lost 7 bases and 2 bases, there was a span of 11 bases. Per germline, CDR1 DFQATT and CDR2 SNEGSKA (reference sequence). The CDR3 consists of 12 residues.

The TCR was taken from a woman aged 30 to 39 in good health. The specimen was blood. The genes are TRBV20-1 and TRBJ2-5, with D possibly matching TRBD2 (6 bases). The CDR3 is CSGDSGQETQYF. The CDR3 DNA sequence: TGCAGTGGGGATAGCGGACAAGAGACCCAGTACTTC.